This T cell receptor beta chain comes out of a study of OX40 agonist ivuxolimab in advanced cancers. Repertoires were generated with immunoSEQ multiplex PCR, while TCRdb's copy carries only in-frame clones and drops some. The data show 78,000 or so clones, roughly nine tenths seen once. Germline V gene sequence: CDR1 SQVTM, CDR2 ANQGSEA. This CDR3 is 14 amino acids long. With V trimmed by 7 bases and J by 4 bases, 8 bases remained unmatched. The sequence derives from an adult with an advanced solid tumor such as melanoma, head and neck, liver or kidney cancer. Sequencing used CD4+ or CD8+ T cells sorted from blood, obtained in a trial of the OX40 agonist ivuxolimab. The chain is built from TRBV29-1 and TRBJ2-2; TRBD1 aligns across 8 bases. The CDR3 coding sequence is TGCAGCGCAGGGACAGGTCTTAGCACCGGGGAGCTGTTTTTT. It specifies CSAGTGLSTGELFF.